This entry lists 2 T cell receptor beta chains sequenced from one sample in a study of CD8+ T cells in alopecia areata. Extracted RNA was reverse transcribed into cDNA, the sequencing template. The repertoire was sequenced with immunoSEQ multiplex PCR; TCRdb's copy has only in-frame clones and lacks some. The data hold more than 100,000 clones, with approximately 53% observed a single time. Here the sequenced sample was CD4+ T cells sorted from blood, taken at week 0. The receptors come from a human donor with alopecia areata.

The chain links TRBV10-3 to TRBJ2-3, with 8 positions matching TRBD1. Germline V gene data show CDR1 as ENHRY and CDR2 as SYGVKD. The CDR3 runs 14 residues. The ends lost 6 bases at V and 6 bases at J; junction bases unmatched: 8. The CDR3 protein is CAIRTDRETDTQYF. CDR3 nucleotide sequence: TGTGCCATCAGGACGGACAGGGAGACCGATACGCAGTATTTT.

This clone turned up a few times. The chain has TRBV6-5 and TRBJ1-4; 7 positions agree with TRBD1. V shed 5 bases and J 7 bases; nucleotides not matched to a gene: 10. This CDR3 has 15 residues. Germline loops: CDR1 MNHEY, CDR2 SVGAGI. The CDR3 spells CASSHRGKGAEKLFF. The CDR3 bases are TGTGCCAGCAGTCACAGGGGAAAGGGCGCTGAAAAACTGTTTTTT.